What follows is one T cell receptor (beta chain) and its context. Trimming removed 0 bases at V and 5 bases at J, with 20 bases between. Germline V gene lookup returns CDR1 DFQATT and CDR2 SNEGSKA (reference sequence). The length of the CDR3 is 17 residues. A J-beta primer mix and a sample-barcoded 5' primer were used in a second PCR of roughly 6 to 12 cycles. Each cDNA molecule carried a tag from a template-switch adaptor that contained 12 random nucleotides. TCRdb itself ran the 5' RACE reads through MiXCR, one entry per CDR3 protein. The profile shows 1.8 million or so distinct CDR3 sequences, roughly 43% of them singletons. These data belong to a study of blood T cells in healthy people across ages.

The origin of this receptor is a human donor in good health. This rearrangement joins TRBV20-1 to TRBJ2-1; maybe TRBD2 (6 bases). Sequenced input: blood. In DNA form, the CDR3 reads TGCAGTGCTAGAGATTGGGGGAAACTAGCTTCTAACAATGAGCAGTTCTTC. It encodes CSARDWGKLASNNEQFF.